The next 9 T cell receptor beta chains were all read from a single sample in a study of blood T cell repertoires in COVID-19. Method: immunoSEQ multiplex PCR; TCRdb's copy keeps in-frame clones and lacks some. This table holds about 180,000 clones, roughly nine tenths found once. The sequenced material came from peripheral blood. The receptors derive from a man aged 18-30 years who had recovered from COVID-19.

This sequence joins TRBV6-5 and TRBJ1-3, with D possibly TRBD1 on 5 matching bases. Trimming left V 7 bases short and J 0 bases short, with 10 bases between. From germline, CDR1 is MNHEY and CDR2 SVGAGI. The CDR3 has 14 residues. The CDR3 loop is CASMGPASGNTIYF. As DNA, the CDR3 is TGTGCCAGCATGGGGCCGGCCTCTGGAAACACCATATATTTT.

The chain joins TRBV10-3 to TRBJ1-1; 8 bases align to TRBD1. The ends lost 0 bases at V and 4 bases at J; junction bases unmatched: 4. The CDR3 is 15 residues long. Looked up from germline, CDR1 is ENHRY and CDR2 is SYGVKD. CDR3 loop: CAISESQGEGTEAFF. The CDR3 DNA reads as TGTGCCATCAGTGAGTCACAGGGGGAGGGCACTGAAGCTTTCTTT.

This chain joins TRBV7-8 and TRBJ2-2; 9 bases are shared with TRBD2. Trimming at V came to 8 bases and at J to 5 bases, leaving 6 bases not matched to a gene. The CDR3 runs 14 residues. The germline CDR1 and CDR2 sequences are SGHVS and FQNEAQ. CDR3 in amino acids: CASRGTSLTGELFF. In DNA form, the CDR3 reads TGTGCCAGCCGGGGGACTAGCCTTACCGGGGAGCTGTTTTTT. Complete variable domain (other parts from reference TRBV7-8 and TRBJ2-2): GAGVSQSPRYKVAKRGQDVALRCDPISGHVSLFWYQQALGQGPEFLTYFQNEAQLDKSGLPSDRFFAERPEGSVSTLKIQRTQQEDSAVYLCASRGTSLTGELFFGEGSRLTVL.

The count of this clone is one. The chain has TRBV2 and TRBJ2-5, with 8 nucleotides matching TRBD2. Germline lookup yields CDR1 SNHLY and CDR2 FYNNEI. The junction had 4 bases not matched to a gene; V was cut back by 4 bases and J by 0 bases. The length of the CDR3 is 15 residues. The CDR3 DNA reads TGTGCCAGCAGTGCCGGCGGGAGGAACCAAGAGACCCAGTACTTC. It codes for CASSAGGRNQETQYF.

The CDR3: CASSQEFVAESYEQYF. The CDR3 nucleotides are TGCGCCAGCAGCCAAGAGTTCGTGGCCGAATCCTACGAGCAGTACTTC. V gene TRBV4-3 combines with J gene TRBJ2-7; no definite D call. Trimming stripped 0 bases from V and 1 base from J, with 13 bases between. CDR1 and CDR2 (germline): LGHNA, YSLEER. There are 16 residues in the CDR3.

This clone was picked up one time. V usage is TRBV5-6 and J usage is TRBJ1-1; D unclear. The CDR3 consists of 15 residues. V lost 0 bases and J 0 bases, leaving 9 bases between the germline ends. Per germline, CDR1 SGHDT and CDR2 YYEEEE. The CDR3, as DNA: TGTGCCAGCAGCTTGGGGCAAATCATGAACACTGAAGCTTTCTTT. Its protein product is CASSLGQIMNTEAFF.

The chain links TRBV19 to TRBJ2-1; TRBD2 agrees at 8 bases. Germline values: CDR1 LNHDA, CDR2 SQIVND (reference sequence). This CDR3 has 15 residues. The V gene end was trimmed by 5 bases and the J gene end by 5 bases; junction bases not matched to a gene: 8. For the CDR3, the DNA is TGTGCCAGTAGTGTAAGCGGGAGTTGGAACAATGAGCAGTTCTTC. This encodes CASSVSGSWNNEQFF.

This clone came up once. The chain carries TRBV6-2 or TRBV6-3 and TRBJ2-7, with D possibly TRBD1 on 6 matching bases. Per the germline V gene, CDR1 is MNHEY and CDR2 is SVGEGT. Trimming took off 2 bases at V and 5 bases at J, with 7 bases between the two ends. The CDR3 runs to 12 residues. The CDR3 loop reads CASSYGDNEQYF. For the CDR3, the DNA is TGTGCCAGCAGTTACGGGGACAACGAGCAGTACTTC.

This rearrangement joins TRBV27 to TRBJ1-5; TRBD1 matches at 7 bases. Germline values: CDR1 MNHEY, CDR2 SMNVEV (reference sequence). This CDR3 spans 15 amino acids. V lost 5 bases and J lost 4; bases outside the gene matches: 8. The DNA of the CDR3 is TGTGCCAGCAGTAAAGAGGGACAGCAGAATCAGCCCCAGCATTTT. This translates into CASSKEGQQNQPQHF.